The entry that follows covers one T cell receptor beta chain sequence. Trimming cost V 0 bases and J 4 bases; bases outside gene matches: 7. The CDR3 covers 17 residues. Germline V lookup: CDR1 MDHEN, CDR2 SYDVKM. In the PCR, 60 Vbeta and 13 Jbeta primers were used. This table comes from immunoSEQ multiplex PCR, and its TCRdb copy is limited to in-frame clones, with some not included. The table lists approximately 130,000 clones, more than 80% of them singletons. This sample is drawn from a study of cytomegalovirus exposure and HLA in healthy donors. The sequenced sample was PBMCs. The V gene is TRBV28, the J gene TRBJ2-1, with 9 bases fitting TRBD2. The TCR was taken from a woman aged 25 to 45 in good health and CMV-seropositive. This CDR3 is CASSLWGGGALYNEQFF. As DNA, the CDR3 is TGTGCCAGCAGTTTATGGGGCGGGGGGGCGCTTTACAATGAGCAGTTCTTC.